This TCR beta chain was obtained from a study of blood T cell repertoires in COVID-19. For the study at large: Researchers got acute and convalescent COVID-19 samples from the United States, Italy and Spain.

The CDR3 sequence is 16 residues long. Germline V gene data show CDR1 as MGHRA and CDR2 as YSYEKL. J gave up 9 bases and V 0 bases, and 8 bases lay outside the gene matches. How the authors handled the data: Reference gene primer amplification in the assay estimated nucleated cell counts. Clones were read by immunoSEQ multiplex PCR, and TCRdb kept only the in-frame ones, dropping some. The V and J calls and clone size were taken over from that table, and D and trimming were inferred from the DNA. This table holds 200,000 to 250,000 clones, about 80% found once. This clone has only a few counts. This receptor was taken from a woman of 80 years or more with COVID-19, enrolled during active disease. Input material: peripheral blood. The chain combines TRBV4-1 with TRBJ2-1; 10 positions match TRBD2. Here the CDR3 DNA reads TGCGCCAGCAGCCAAGATCCCAGCGGGAGGGCCGGTGAGCAGTTCTTC. Translated, it gives CASSQDPSGRAGEQFF.